This T cell receptor (beta chain) was retrieved from a study of siplizumab effects on memory and regulatory T cells. Whole-study findings and limits: A naive or memory phenotype could not be assigned to roughly 80-97% of the proliferating CD4+ or CD8+ clones. In controls, about 28% of mappable alloreactive CD4+ clones were Treg-derived on average, versus roughly 74% with siplizumab.

Turning to this clone: The antigen is not known.

Libraries were prepared by immunoSEQ multiplex PCR; TCRdb keeps only in-frame clonotypes and omits some of them. The table lists 70,000 to 95,000 clones, approximately 90% of them singletons. The CDR3 runs 13 residues. Germline assignment: CDR1 MDHEN and CDR2 SYDVKM. The ends lost 6 bases at V and 7 bases at J; junction bases unmatched: 3. This chain links TRBV28 with TRBJ1-5; TRBD1 matches 10 bases. Sequencing was carried out using CD4+ T cells sorted from blood. The clonotype comes from a human donor in good health. The chain's CDR3 is CASRDRGVQPQHF. The DNA of the CDR3 is TGTGCCAGCAGGGACAGGGGGGTCCAGCCCCAGCATTTT. The variable domain in full, completed from reference TRBV28 and TRBJ1-5, reads DVKVTQSSRYLVKRTGEKVFLECVQDMDHENMFWYRQDPGLGLRLIYFSYDVKMKEKGDIPEGYSVSREKKERFSLILESASTNQTSMYLCASRDRGVQPQHFGDGTRLSIL.